The 10 T cell receptor beta chains reported below all come from one sample, sequenced in a study of vaccination effects on CD4 cells after COVID-19. Some clones are missing from TCRdb's copy, which holds only in-frame ones; the method was immunoSEQ multiplex PCR. The sample has about 74,000 clones, approximately 80% seen once. Researchers isolated CD4+ T cells once less than twelve days of culture had elapsed. Their antigens are not known. Sequenced material: CD4+ T cells from PBMCs cultured without peptide, taken before COVID-19 vaccination. These receptors were taken from a human donor who received a COVID-19 vaccine.

The chain is built from TRBV19 and TRBJ1-1, with D possibly TRBD1 on 6 matching bases. Germline lookup yields CDR1 LNHDA and CDR2 SQIVND (reference sequence). This CDR3 is 17 amino acids long. The ends were cut back, 7 bases at V and 3 bases at J, with 24 bases in the middle. DNA of the CDR3: TGTGCCAGTAAACCCCAGGGGACGAGTTTCGGTTACACTGAAGCTTTCTTT. Translation gives CASKPQGTSFGYTEAFF. Full variable domain (missing parts from reference TRBV19 and TRBJ1-1): DGGITQSPKYLFRKEGQNVTLSCEQNLNHDAMYWYRQDPGQGLRLIYYSQIVNDFQKGDIAEGYSVSREKKESFPLTVTSAQKNPTAFYLCASKPQGTSFGYTEAFFGQGTRLTVV.

The chain employs TRBV7-3 and TRBJ1-2; D is possibly TRBD1 (5 bases). The CDR3 has 15 residues. In germline, CDR1 is SGHTA, CDR2 FQGTGA. The V end lost 5 bases, the J end lost 4 bases, and 17 bases lay between the germline ends. The CDR3 region is CASSPTGDGAYGYTF. The DNA for the CDR3 is TGTGCCAGCAGCCCAACGGGGGATGGGGCCTATGGCTACACCTTC.

V and J are TRBV7-9 and TRBJ1-5; TRBD1 matches at 9 bases. CDR3 length equals 16 residues. In germline, CDR1 is SEHNR, CDR2 FQNEAQ (reference sequence). Trimming removed 1 base from V and 1 base from J; junction bases left unmatched: 2. Here the CDR3 reads CASSLGTGASNQPQHF. The CDR3 region has the DNA TGTGCCAGCAGCTTAGGGACAGGGGCCAGCAATCAGCCCCAGCATTTT.

The chain employs TRBV20-1 and TRBJ2-3; no clear D. There are 14 residues in the CDR3. Germline-derived CDR1 and CDR2 are DFQATT and SNEGSKA (reference sequence). The germline V and J ends were trimmed by 3 bases and 0 bases, with 10 bases remaining between them. This CDR3 reads CSASSGTSTDTQYF. The DNA for the CDR3 is TGCAGTGCTAGTAGTGGAACTAGCACAGATACGCAGTATTTT.

CDR3 DNA sequence: TGTGCCAGTCTTCGAAAGTCCCCTTATGGCTACACCTTC. It translates to CASLRKSPYGYTF. This rearrangement joins TRBV6-1 to TRBJ1-2; D remains unclear. Germline V lookup: CDR1 MNHNS, CDR2 SASEGT. The CDR3 has 13 amino acids. The V end was cut by 9 bases, the J end by 5 bases, with 16 bases between.

The J gene is TRBJ1-3, the V gene TRBV6-5; D unclear. Trimming shortened V by 6 bases and J by 0 bases, and 6 bases separated the two germline ends. The germline V gene encodes CDR1 MNHEY and CDR2 SVGAGI. This CDR3 region has 13 residues. CDR3 nucleotide sequence: TGTGCCAGCAGCCACAGCTCTGGAAACACCATATATTTT. As protein: CASSHSSGNTIYF.

The V and J genes are TRBV5-1 and TRBJ2-5, with D tentatively TRBD1 or TRBD2 (6 bases each). The V gene's germline CDR1 is SGHRS and CDR2 YFSETQ. The CDR3 is made up of 13 amino acids. Trimming cost V 9 bases and J 2 bases, with 14 bases left between them. This CDR3 is CATRRGEQETQYF. The CDR3 bases are TGCGCCACCCGTAGGGGGGAGCAAGAGACCCAGTACTTC.

The chain is built from TRBV4-1 and TRBJ1-1; D unclear. The CDR3 is 11 residues long. Trimming pared 5 bases from V and 3 bases from J, leaving 4 bases between. The germline CDR1 and CDR2 sequences are MGHRA and YSYEKL. The CDR3 protein is CASSGYTEAFF. As DNA, the CDR3 is TGCGCCAGCAGCGGGTACACTGAAGCTTTCTTT.

The rearrangement joins TRBV28 to TRBJ2-7; D is tentatively TRBD1 or TRBD2 (5 bases each). The CDR3 is 14 amino acids. V dropped 5 bases and J dropped 7 bases, with 18 bases sitting between them. Germline V CDR1 and CDR2: MDHEN, SYDVKM. CDR3 nucleotide sequence: TGTGCCAGCAGTCTAGGGACGGACTGGGGAGAGCAGTACGTC. This sequence encodes CASSLGTDWGEQYV.

With regard to this clone: One end of the junction fails to match germline, which may point to a read error. The chain couples TRBV9 to TRBJ1-2; D gene unclear. This CDR3 is built from 13 residues. Germline loops: CDR1 SGDLS, CDR2 YYNGEE. The DNA of the CDR3 is TGTGTCAGCAGCGTATCCGGGGACTATGGCTACACCTTC. It encodes CVSSVSGDYGYTF.